The entry below describes one T cell receptor (beta chain). The antigen is unknown. V lost 6 bases to trimming and J lost 6 bases; unmatched junction nucleotides: 7. Germline V gene data show CDR1 as MNHEY and CDR2 as SVGAGI. CDR3 length equals 15 residues. This record belongs to a study of T-cell memory formation after mild COVID-19. Points from the study as a whole: For contracting clones, CD4+ ones sat mainly in CM and EM, CD8+ in EMRA.

Each CDR3 protein is one row after TCRdb ran MiXCR on the 5' RACE reads. This table has 300,000 to 350,000 distinct CDR3 sequences, 13% to 15% appearing once. The rearrangement uses TRBV6-5 and TRBJ1-5, with 11 bases lining up with TRBD1. The receptor was derived from a man between 18 and 29 years old who had mild COVID-19 (a few samples of this study predate the infection). Cell type and time point are not known. Sequenced input: PBMCs or a T cell subset sorted from them (not recorded which). CDR3 sequence (DNA): TGTGCCAGCAGACCGGACAGGGGGCATCTTCAGCCCCAGCATTTT. Protein product: CASRPDRGHLQPQHF.